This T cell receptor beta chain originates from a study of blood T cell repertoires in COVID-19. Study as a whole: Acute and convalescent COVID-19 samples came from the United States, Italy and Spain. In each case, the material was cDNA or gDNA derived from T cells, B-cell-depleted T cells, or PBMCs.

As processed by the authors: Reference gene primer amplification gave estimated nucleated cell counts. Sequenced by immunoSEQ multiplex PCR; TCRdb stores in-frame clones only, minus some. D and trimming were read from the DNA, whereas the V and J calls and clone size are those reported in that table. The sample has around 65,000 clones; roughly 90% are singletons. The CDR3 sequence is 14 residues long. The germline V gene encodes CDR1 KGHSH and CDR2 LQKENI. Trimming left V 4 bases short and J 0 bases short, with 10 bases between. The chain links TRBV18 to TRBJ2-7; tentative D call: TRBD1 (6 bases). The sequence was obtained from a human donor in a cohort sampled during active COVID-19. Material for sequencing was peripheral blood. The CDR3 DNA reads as TGTGCCAGCTCACAGGGACAAGCCTCCTACGAGCAGTACTTC. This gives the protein CASSQGQASYEQYF.